This record looks at one T cell receptor beta chain sequence and its context. What it binds is not known. This sample is part of a study of vaccination and CD4 T cells after COVID-19. An Oncomine TCR Beta short-read assay was used to sequence the DNA from cultured CD4+ T cells. TCRdb ran MiXCR on the PCR reads and lists one entry per CDR3 protein. The table includes nearly 15,000 distinct CDR3 sequences, less than 30% detected once. Sample treatment: roughly 10-day PBMC culture with coronavirus spike peptide pools or control peptides (ViraFEST assay). CDR1 SNHLY and CDR2 FYNNEI come from the germline V gene. CDR3 length: 15 residues. J was trimmed by 2 bases and V by 6 bases; bases with no gene match: 8.

Sequencing was performed on cultured CD4+ T cells from blood. The receptor was isolated from a human donor with COVID-19. The genes are TRBV2 and TRBJ1-1, with 8 positions matching TRBD1. CDR3 sequence (DNA): TGTGCCAGCAGGGATCGACAGGGGATTAACACTGAAGCTTTCTTT. It is translated as CASRDRQGINTEAFF.